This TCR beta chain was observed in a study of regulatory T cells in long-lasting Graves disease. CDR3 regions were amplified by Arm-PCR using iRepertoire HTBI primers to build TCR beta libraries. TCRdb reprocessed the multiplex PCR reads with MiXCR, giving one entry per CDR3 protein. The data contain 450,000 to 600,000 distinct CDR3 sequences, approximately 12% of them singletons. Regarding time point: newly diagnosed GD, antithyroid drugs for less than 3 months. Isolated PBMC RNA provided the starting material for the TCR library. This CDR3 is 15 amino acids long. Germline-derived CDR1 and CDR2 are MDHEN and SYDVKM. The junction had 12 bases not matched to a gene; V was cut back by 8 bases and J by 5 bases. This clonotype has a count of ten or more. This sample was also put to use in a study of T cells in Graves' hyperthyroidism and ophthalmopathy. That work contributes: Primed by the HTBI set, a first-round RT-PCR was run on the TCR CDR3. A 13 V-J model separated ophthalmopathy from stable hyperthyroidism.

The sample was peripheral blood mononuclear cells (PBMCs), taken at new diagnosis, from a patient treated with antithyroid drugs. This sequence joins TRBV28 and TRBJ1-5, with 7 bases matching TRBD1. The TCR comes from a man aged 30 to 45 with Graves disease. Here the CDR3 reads CASGGAGGGDQPQHF. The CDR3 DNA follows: TGTGCCAGCGGCGGCGCAGGGGGGGGGGATCAGCCCCAGCATTTT.